This T cell receptor beta chain is drawn from a study of blood T cell repertoires in COVID-19. Background on the study: Samples came from the United States, Italy and Spain, spanning acute and convalescent COVID-19.

V trimming: 1 base; J trimming: 5 bases; junction bases outside the gene matches: 7. The CDR3 consists of 16 residues. Germline CDR1 is SGHDN and CDR2 is FVKESK. Source study methods: By means of reference gene primer amplification, nucleated cell counts were estimated. TCRdb's table, derived via immunoSEQ multiplex PCR, lists solely in-frame clones and lacks some. That table furnishes V, J and clone size, whereas the DNA furnished D and trimming. The sample yields about 69,000 clones, 85% seen once. The specimen sequenced was peripheral blood. This chain links TRBV14 with TRBJ2-2, with 7 bases that match TRBD2. The receptor was isolated from an elderly man with acute or convalescent COVID-19. CDR3 loop: CASSQVGGSVTGELFF. For the CDR3, the DNA is TGTGCCAGCAGCCAAGTCGGCGGGAGCGTTACCGGGGAGCTGTTTTTT. The variable domain in full, completed from reference TRBV14 and TRBJ2-2, reads EAGVTQFPSHSVIEKGQTVTLRCDPISGHDNLYWYRRVMGKEIKFLLHFVKESKQDESGMPNNRFLAERTGGTYSTLKVQPAELEDSGVYFCASSQVGGSVTGELFFGEGSRLTVL.